A selection of T cell receptor beta chains follows, all from one sample in a study of blood T cells in healthy people across ages. One entry per CDR3 protein, called by TCRdb with MiXCR from the 5' RACE reads. This sample has over 1,200,000 distinct CDR3 sequences, with around 59% found just once. The sequencing input was blood. The receptors originated from a young man in good health. Each CDR3 is given with its conserved first and last residue. D genes are given only for firm matches. Size is omitted from some rows. Given values are once, few, many or a class for expanded clones.

>TRBJ2-6|TRBV6-2/TRBV6-3|NA|TRBD1
CASSPGTGIAVLTF
TGTGCCAGCAGCCCCGGGACAGGGATAGCCGTCCTGACTTTC
>TRBJ1-2|TRBV4-1|NA|NA
CASSQNRDYYGYTF
TGCGCCAGCAGCCAGAACAGGGATTACTATGGCTACACCTTC
>TRBJ2-6|TRBV29-1|NA|NA
CSVASRGSGANVLTF
TGCAGCGTTGCCTCAAGGGGTTCTGGGGCCAACGTCCTGACTTTC
>TRBJ2-1|TRBV2|once|TRBD2
CASRNLAGGYNEQFF
TGTGCCAGCAGGAACCTAGCGGGAGGGTACAATGAGCAGTTCTTC
>TRBJ2-4|TRBV2|NA|NA
CASIWEGGNIQYF
TGTGCCAGCATTTGGGAAGGCGGAAACATTCAGTACTTC
>TRBJ2-4|TRBV27|NA|TRBD2
CASRWLAGGENIQYF
TGTGCCAGCAGATGGTTAGCGGGGGGGGAAAACATTCAGTACTTC
>TRBJ1-6|TRBV12-3/TRBV12-4|NA|NA
CASSFTFRNSPLHF
TGTGCCAGCAGTTTTACTTTCAGAAACTCACCCCTCCACTTT
>TRBJ2-7|TRBV4-1|NA|TRBD1
CASSHGQGNSYEQYF
TGCGCCAGCAGCCACGGACAGGGCAACTCCTACGAGCAGTACTTC
>TRBJ1-2|TRBV7-9|NA|NA
CASSTRSSGYTF
TGTGCCAGCAGCACCCGCTCTTCTGGCTACACCTTC
>TRBJ1-6|TRBV11-2|few|TRBD1
CASSYTGQAHSPLHF
TGTGCCAGCAGCTACACGGGACAGGCTCATTCACCCCTCCACTTT
>TRBJ1-5|TRBV7-6|few|NA
CASSLGQDSNQPQHF
TGTGCCAGCAGCTTAGGACAGGATAGCAATCAGCCCCAGCATTTT
>TRBJ2-1|TRBV5-6|NA|NA
CASSLFHDNEQFF
TGTGCCAGCAGCTTGTTTCATGACAATGAGCAGTTCTTC